This TCR beta chain appears in the sequencing data of a study of early T cells in non-severe SARS-CoV-2 infection. In the study overall: The study sequenced bulk RNA from unsorted whole blood, with chains unpaired.

This clonotype appeared a few times. Its target is not known. Attached unique molecular identifiers marked individual cDNA molecules. TCRdb called the 5' RACE reads again in MiXCR, with one record for every CDR3 protein. Of over 55,000 distinct CDR3 sequences listed, 10% are singletons. Regarding the study as a whole: Matching results from VDJdb favored anti-spike CD8 responses, leaving private and CD4 specificities undetected.

The CDR3 is made up of 14 amino acids. J lost 2 bases, V lost 6 bases, and 5 bases had no gene match. The chain uses TRBV12-3 or TRBV12-4 and TRBJ2-7; TRBD1 agrees at 9 bases. This TCR was sampled from an adult who was a healthcare worker with PCR-confirmed SARS-CoV-2 infection or an uninfected control (not recorded which). The sequenced material came from whole blood. The CDR3 spells CASSPWDRAYEQYF. Written as DNA, the CDR3 is TGTGCCAGCAGCCCCTGGGACAGGGCCTACGAGCAGTACTTC.